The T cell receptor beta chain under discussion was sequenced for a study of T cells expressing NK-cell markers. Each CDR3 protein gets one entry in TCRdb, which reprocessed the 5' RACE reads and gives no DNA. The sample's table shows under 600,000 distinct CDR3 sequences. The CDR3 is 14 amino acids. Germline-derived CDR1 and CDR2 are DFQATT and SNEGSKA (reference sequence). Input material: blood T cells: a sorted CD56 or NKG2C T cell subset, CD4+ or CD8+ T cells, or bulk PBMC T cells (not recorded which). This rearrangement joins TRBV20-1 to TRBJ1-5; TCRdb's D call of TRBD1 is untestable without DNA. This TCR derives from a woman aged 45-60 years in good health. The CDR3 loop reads CSATSSPNDQPQHF.